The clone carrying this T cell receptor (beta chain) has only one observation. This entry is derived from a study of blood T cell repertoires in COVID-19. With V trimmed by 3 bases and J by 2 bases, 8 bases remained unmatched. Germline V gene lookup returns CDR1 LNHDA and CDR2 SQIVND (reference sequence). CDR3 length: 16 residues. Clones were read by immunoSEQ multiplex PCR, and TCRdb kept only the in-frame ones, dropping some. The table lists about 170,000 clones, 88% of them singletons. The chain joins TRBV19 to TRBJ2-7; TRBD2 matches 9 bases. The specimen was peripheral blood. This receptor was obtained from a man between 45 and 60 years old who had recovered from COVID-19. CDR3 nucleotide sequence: TGTGCCAGTAGTATTAATGGGGCTAGCGGGACCTACGAGCAGTACTTC. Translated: CASSINGASGTYEQYF.